The 31 T cell receptor beta chains reported below all come from one sample, sequenced in a study of blood T cell repertoires in COVID-19. Sequencing used immunoSEQ multiplex PCR; TCRdb keeps in-frame clones, though not all of them. The repertoire holds hundreds of thousands of clones, with more than 70% as singletons. Sequencing was carried out using PBMCs or T cells enriched from blood (not recorded which). These receptors were collected from a man aged 25-45 years with acute COVID-19.

V gene TRBV6-1 combines with J gene TRBJ2-2, with 7 bases that match TRBD1. The germline V gene encodes CDR1 MNHNS and CDR2 SASEGT. Trimming took 2 bases from V and 4 from J; bases not matched to a gene: 7. This CDR3 contains 16 residues. CDR3 DNA: TGTGCCAGCAGTGAACAAGCTACAGGGGTCACCGGGGAGCTGTTTTTT. Translated: CASSEQATGVTGELFF.

The genes are TRBV7-9 and TRBJ2-3, with 9 bases that match TRBD2. There are 15 residues in the CDR3. Trimming at V came to 3 bases and at J to 2 bases, leaving 3 bases not matched to a gene. Germline V CDR1 and CDR2: SEHNR, FQNEAQ (reference sequence). This CDR3 reads CASSFGGLATDTQYF. Written as DNA, the CDR3 is TGTGCCAGCAGCTTTGGGGGACTAGCCACAGATACGCAGTATTTT.

This chain links TRBV27 with TRBJ1-4, with a weak D call TRBD1 (5 bases). Germline CDR1 and CDR2: MNHEY and SMNVEV (reference sequence). Between the trimmed V and J ends, which lost 3 bases and 0 bases, there was a span of 17 bases. CDR3 length: 18 residues. The CDR3 region is CASSFTGTPNPTNEKLFF. The CDR3 bases are TGTGCCAGCAGTTTCACCGGGACTCCTAACCCAACTAATGAAAAACTGTTTTTT.

This rearrangement joins TRBV7-3 to TRBJ1-1, with no clear D. V lost 3 bases, J lost 4 bases, and 12 bases lay in between. CDR3 length: 14 amino acids. CDR1 SGHTA and CDR2 FQGTGA come from the germline V gene. Here the CDR3 reads CASSFPAWSTEAFF. CDR3 bases: TGTGCCAGCAGCTTTCCCGCATGGAGCACTGAAGCTTTCTTT.

V gene TRBV11-2 combines with J gene TRBJ2-2, with 9 bases that match TRBD1. The CDR3 extends over 15 amino acids. J was trimmed by 4 bases and V by 6 bases; bases with no gene match: 6. The germline CDR1 and CDR2 sequences are SGHAT and FQNNGV. The CDR3 here is CASRYDRGSTGELFF. The CDR3 DNA is TGTGCCAGCAGATACGACAGGGGGTCCACCGGGGAGCTGTTTTTT.

The J gene is TRBJ1-1, the V gene TRBV27; the D is unclear. Per germline, CDR1 MNHEY and CDR2 SMNVEV (reference sequence). V was clipped by 5 bases and J by 1 base, with 11 bases between them. There are 14 residues in the CDR3. CDR3 sequence reads: CASSAPTRNTEAFF. The CDR3 DNA is TGTGCCAGCAGTGCCCCGACACGGAACACTGAAGCTTTCTTT.

The chain couples TRBV9 to TRBJ2-2; 9 bases agree with TRBD1. The germline V gene encodes CDR1 SGDLS and CDR2 YYNGEE. This CDR3 is 18 amino acids long. The V and J ends lost 0 bases and 4 bases, in that order; junction bases with no gene match: 10. CDR3 nucleotide sequence: TGTGCCAGCAGCGTAGTCGGGGGAGGACAGGGGTTCACCGGGGAGCTGTTTTTT. It yields the protein CASSVVGGGQGFTGELFF.

In its sample, this clone was seen a few times. The chain's CDR3 is CAISEVPSGGGNTIYF. In nucleotides, the CDR3 is TGTGCCATCAGTGAAGTTCCATCAGGGGGCGGAAACACCATATATTTT. This chain uses TRBV10-3 with TRBJ1-3; 8 nucleotides match TRBD1. The CDR3 is 16 amino acids. Germline V gene lookup returns CDR1 ENHRY and CDR2 SYGVKD. With V trimmed by 3 bases and J by 4 bases, 8 bases remained unmatched.

The chain is built from TRBV7-9 and TRBJ2-3, with 7 bases matching TRBD2. J lost 3 bases, V lost 2 bases, and 11 bases had no gene match. Germline V CDR1 and CDR2: SEHNR, FQNEAQ (reference sequence). This CDR3 is 17 amino acids long. The CDR3 region has the DNA TGTGCCAGCAGCTTAACACAAAGGCCGGGAGGTACAGATACGCAGTATTTT. Protein sequence: CASSLTQRPGGTDTQYF.

The chain employs TRBV6-1 and TRBJ1-3, with no clear D. CDR3 size: 16 residues. V was cut by 3 bases and J by 0 bases, with 12 bases left in between. The germline V gene has CDR1 MNHNS and CDR2 SASEGT. The CDR3 protein is CASSDNTALSGNTIYF. Written as DNA, the CDR3 is TGTGCCAGCAGTGACAACACAGCACTCTCTGGAAACACCATATATTTT.

CDR3 in amino acids: CASSQDLAGVKARTF. The CDR3 DNA reads as TGTGCCAGCAGCCAAGACCTTGCAGGGGTCAAGGCTAGAACCTTC. The chain uses TRBV3-1 (or the pseudogene TRBV3-2) and TRBJ1-2; D perhaps matches TRBD1 (6 bases). V lost 0 bases and J lost 14, with 22 bases in between. Germline V CDR1 and CDR2: LGHDT, YNNKEL (reference sequence). CDR3 length: 15 residues.

In this sample, this clone turned up a few times. The rearrangement links TRBV7-3 to TRBJ1-2, with D unresolved. Germline assignment: CDR1 SGHTA and CDR2 FQGTGA. This CDR3 comprises 13 residues. Trimming took off 3 bases at V and 0 bases at J, with 5 bases between the two ends. The DNA of the CDR3 is TGTGCCAGCAGCTTCGGGGCTAACTATGGCTACACCTTC. Translated: CASSFGANYGYTF. Full variable domain (rest looked up from reference TRBV7-3 and TRBJ1-2): GAGVSQTPSNKVTEKGKYVELRCDPISGHTALYWYRQSLGQGPEFLIYFQGTGAADDSGLPNDRFFAVRPEGSVSTLKIQRTERGDSAVYLCASSFGANYGYTFGSGTRLTVV.

The chain combines TRBV6-5 with TRBJ1-1; 9 nucleotides match TRBD1. Per the germline V gene, CDR1 is MNHEY and CDR2 is SVGAGI. This CDR3 spans 14 amino acids. After removal of 4 bases from V and 7 bases from J, the junction contained 7 bases not matched to a gene. CDR3 coding DNA: TGTGCCAGCAGTTCAGGACAGGGGTATGGTGAAGCTTTCTTT. Translating gives CASSSGQGYGEAFF.

This chain joins TRBV5-1 and TRBJ2-7, with D maybe TRBD2 (5 bases). Trimming cost V 2 bases and J 0 bases, with 18 bases left between them. The CDR3 is 17 amino acids. CDR1 and CDR2 (germline): SGHRS, YFSETQ. CDR3: CASSFHVDFDYSYEQYF. CDR3 nucleotides: TGCGCCAGCAGCTTCCATGTCGATTTCGACTACTCCTACGAGCAGTACTTC. The complete variable domain, with remaining parts taken from reference TRBV5-1 and TRBJ2-7, reads KAGVTQTPRYLIKTRGQQVTLSCSPISGHRSVSWYQQTPGQGLQFLFEYFSETQRNKGNFPGRFSGRQFSNSRSEMNVSTLELGDSALYLCASSFHVDFDYSYEQYFGPGTRLTVT.

The chain carries TRBV20-1 and TRBJ2-5; 7 nucleotides line up with TRBD2. The CDR3 covers 16 residues. CDR1 is DFQATT and CDR2 is SNEGSKA in the germline V gene (reference sequence). The V gene end was trimmed by 3 bases and the J gene end by 2 bases; junction bases not matched to a gene: 12. CDR3 DNA: TGCAGTGCTAGTCAGAATCTAGCGGTACGGCAAGAGACCCAGTACTTC. Translation gives CSASQNLAVRQETQYF.

The chain is built from TRBV6-5 and TRBJ1-1; tentative D call: TRBD1 (6 bases). V gave up 5 bases and J gave up 5 bases, with 18 bases separating them. The length of the CDR3 is 15 residues. CDR1 and CDR2 (germline): MNHEY, SVGAGI. The CDR3 DNA reads TGTGCCAGCAGTATCTCAGGGGTCTCTGGGACTGAAGCTTTCTTT. This encodes CASSISGVSGTEAFF.

This clone was counted once. The chain couples TRBV9 to TRBJ2-3; 7 bases line up with TRBD2. The CDR3 sequence is 15 residues long. V lost 8 bases, J lost 2 bases, and 11 bases stayed unmatched. Germline assignment: CDR1 SGDLS and CDR2 YYNGEE. CDR3 DNA: TGTGCCAGTTCCCTTTGGGGGGGGGACACAGATACGCAGTATTTT. This translates into CASSLWGGDTDTQYF.

The gene calls are TRBV5-1 and TRBJ1-2; 10 bases line up with TRBD1. Germline V gene lookup returns CDR1 SGHRS and CDR2 YFSETQ. Losses at the gene ends were 4 bases for V and 5 bases for J; bases not matched to a gene: 5. CDR3 length: 14 amino acids. The CDR3 DNA sequence: TGCGCCAGCAGCGGGGGGACAGGGGCATATGGCTACACCTTC. Translated: CASSGGTGAYGYTF.

The chain couples TRBV9 to TRBJ1-1, with D possibly being TRBD1 (5 bases). The V end lost 3 bases, the J end lost 4 bases, and 10 bases lay between the germline ends. CDR1 SGDLS and CDR2 YYNGEE come from the germline V gene. This CDR3 has 13 amino acids. The CDR3 sequence: CASSAQGTTEAFF. In nucleotides, the CDR3 is TGTGCCAGCAGCGCGCAGGGAACCACTGAAGCTTTCTTT.

The chain couples TRBV6-1 to TRBJ2-2; 10 nucleotides align to TRBD2. CDR1 MNHNS and CDR2 SASEGT come from the germline V gene. The CDR3 totals 17 residues. Trimming took 4 bases from V and 5 from J; bases not matched to a gene: 10. This CDR3 is CASSVASGGYVTGELFF. CDR3 DNA sequence: TGTGCCAGCAGTGTGGCTAGCGGGGGCTACGTAACCGGGGAGCTGTTTTTT.

The V call is TRBV18, the J call TRBJ1-6; 9 bases map to TRBD1. Per germline, CDR1 KGHSH and CDR2 LQKENI. This CDR3 is 16 amino acids long. Germline trimming cut 2 bases from V and 7 bases from J; bases unmatched to any gene: 6. CDR3 bases: TGTGCCAGCTCACCAGGGACAGGGCGTCGGAATTCACCCCTCCACTTT. It encodes CASSPGTGRRNSPLHF.

There are a few counts of this clone. This sequence joins TRBV6-5 and TRBJ1-4; 9 bases are a match to TRBD1. Germline CDR1 and CDR2: MNHEY and SVGAGI. The junction had 4 bases not matched to a gene; V was cut back by 6 bases and J by 5 bases. The CDR3 totals 14 residues. The CDR3 region has the DNA TGTGCCAGCAGGGGACAGGGCTTGAATGAAAAACTGTTTTTT. Protein product: CASRGQGLNEKLFF.

The V call is TRBV3-1 (or the pseudogene TRBV3-2), the J call TRBJ2-3, with 10 bases matching TRBD1. Germline V gives CDR1 LGHDT, CDR2 YNNKEL (reference sequence). Trimming cost V 5 bases and J 7 bases; bases outside gene matches: 6. This CDR3 comprises 14 residues. The CDR3: CASSETGGMNTQYF. As DNA, the CDR3 is TGTGCCAGCAGCGAGACAGGGGGCATGAATACGCAGTATTTT.

This clone is a singleton in its sample. This may come from a read error, since a much larger clone is one base off. The chain employs TRBV3-1 (or the pseudogene TRBV3-2) and TRBJ1-1; TRBD1 agrees at 11 bases. Germline CDR1 LGHDT, CDR2 YNNKEL (reference sequence). The length of the CDR3 is 14 residues. Trimming removed 4 bases from V and 4 bases from J; junction bases left unmatched: 2. The CDR3 nucleotides read TGTGCCAGCAGCCCTGGGACAGGGGGCACTGAAGCTTTCTTT. Its protein is CASSPGTGGTEAFF.

This chain joins TRBV5-4 and TRBJ1-4; 7 bases align to TRBD1. Germline loops: CDR1 SGHNT, CDR2 YYREEE (reference sequence). The CDR3 runs 16 residues. V was pared by 3 bases and J by 1 base, with 6 bases of the junction left unmatched. The chain's CDR3 is CASSSGTDLTNEKLFF. CDR3 nucleotides: TGTGCCAGCAGCTCGGGGACAGATTTAACTAATGAAAAACTGTTTTTT.

The chain joins TRBV6-5 to TRBJ1-2; no clear D gene. CDR3 length equals 13 residues. Trimming left V 5 bases short and J 2 bases short, with 9 bases between. Germline CDR1 and CDR2: MNHEY and SVGAGI. The CDR3 reads CASSPVLNYGYTF. In nucleotides, the CDR3 is TGTGCCAGCAGTCCAGTGCTGAACTATGGCTACACCTTC.

The rearrangement joins TRBV7-9 to TRBJ1-1; weak D call: TRBD1 (6 bases). V was shortened by 8 bases and J by 5 bases, with 15 bases between the two germline ends. Germline V gene data show CDR1 as SEHNR and CDR2 as FQNEAQ (reference sequence). The CDR3 is made up of 13 amino acids. The chain's CDR3 is CASGRGQFTEAFF. The CDR3 DNA reads TGTGCCAGCGGCAGGGGACAATTTACTGAAGCTTTCTTT. The full variable domain, its missing parts supplied by reference TRBV7-9 and TRBJ1-1, is DTGVSQNPRHKITKRGQNVTFRCDPISEHNRLYWYRQTLGQGPEFLTYFQNEAQLEKSRLLSDRFSAERPKGSFSTLEIQRTEQGDSAMYLCASGRGQFTEAFFGQGTRLTVV.

J is TRBJ1-2 and V is TRBV2; 8 nucleotides line up with TRBD1. The V gene's germline CDR1 is SNHLY and CDR2 FYNNEI. CDR3 length: 15 amino acids. V lost 2 bases to trimming and J lost 7 bases; unmatched junction nucleotides: 9. CDR3 in amino acids: CASSEKAGGVFGYTF. For the CDR3, the DNA is TGTGCCAGCAGTGAAAAGGCAGGGGGCGTATTTGGCTACACCTTC.

The chain recombines TRBV10-3 with TRBJ1-1; D not certain. Trimming removed 2 bases at V and 0 bases at J, with 10 bases between. The CDR3 is 15 amino acids. Germline V CDR1 and CDR2: ENHRY, SYGVKD. The CDR3 spells CAISEGSALNTEAFF. For the CDR3, the DNA is TGTGCCATCAGTGAGGGCAGTGCCCTGAACACTGAAGCTTTCTTT.

This chain links TRBV6-1 with TRBJ2-1, with D uncertain. Germline V CDR1 and CDR2: MNHNS, SASEGT. Trimming took off 5 bases at V and 7 bases at J, with 12 bases between the two ends. CDR3 length: 13 amino acids. For the CDR3, the DNA is TGTGCCAGCAGTTATGAAGCCGTTAATGAGCAGTTCTTC. Translated, it gives CASSYEAVNEQFF.

The chain carries TRBV3-1 (or the pseudogene TRBV3-2) and TRBJ2-1; 15 bases match TRBD2. Germline CDR1 is LGHDT and CDR2 is YNNKEL (reference sequence). CDR3 length: 15 amino acids. Unmatched junction bases numbered 3, after V lost 4 bases and J lost 8 bases. Written as DNA, the CDR3 is TGTGCCAGCAGCCGAGGACTAGCGGGGGGGTATGAGCAGTTCTTC. This translates into CASSRGLAGGYEQFF.